Presented here are 23 T cell receptor beta chains from one specimen sequenced in a study of shared clonotypes between healthy human individuals. Measured with immunoSEQ multiplex PCR; TCRdb has only the in-frame clones, and not every one. In the table there are roughly 2.5 million clones, 90% to 95% of which are singletons. What was sequenced was naive CD4+ T cells sorted from blood. Subset of the sample: CD45RA+ positively selected. These receptors all come from a man aged 18 to 30 in good health.

The chain recombines TRBV4-1 with TRBJ2-7; D is possibly TRBD2 (5 bases). Germline CDR1 and CDR2: MGHRA and YSYEKL. The CDR3 is made up of 16 amino acids. Between the trimmed V and J ends, which lost 0 bases and 3 bases, there was a span of 15 bases. The CDR3 loop is CASSQDVQRRDYEQYF. The CDR3 DNA reads as TGCGCCAGCAGCCAAGATGTCCAGCGGCGAGACTACGAGCAGTACTTC.

This chain connects TRBV5-1 to TRBJ1-6; no clear D. Germline CDR1 and CDR2: SGHRS and YFSETQ. The CDR3 has 15 amino acids. With 4 bases removed from V and 10 bases from J, the gap between germline ends came to 18 bases. In DNA form, the CDR3 reads TGCGCCAGCAGCCCCAACCCGGACGGAGGATCACCCCTCCACTTT. Amino acids: CASSPNPDGGSPLHF.

This clone has just one count. This chain connects TRBV2 to TRBJ2-1; possible D gene TRBD1, 5 bases. Per the germline V gene, CDR1 is SNHLY and CDR2 is FYNNEI. The CDR3 contains 14 residues. V lost 6 bases, J lost 1 base, and 10 bases lay in between. CDR3 DNA: TGTGCCAGCAGCCTCCCAGGGTCCTACAATGAGCAGTTCTTC. It translates to CASSLPGSYNEQFF.

CDR3 in amino acids: CASSSTGLAGVVQFF. The CDR3 DNA reads TGTGCCAGCAGTTCCACGGGACTAGCGGGGGTCGTACAGTTCTTC. This chain links TRBV6-5 with TRBJ2-1, with 14 positions matching TRBD2. The J segment lost 13 bases and the V segment lost 4 bases, leaving 9 bases of the junction unmatched. The CDR3 consists of 15 residues. In germline, CDR1 is MNHEY, CDR2 SVGAGI.

The chain employs TRBV6-1 and TRBJ1-1; D is ambiguous. Germline CDR1 reads MNHNS; CDR2 reads SASEGT. The CDR3 is 14 amino acids. V was cut by 4 bases and J by 1 base, with 10 bases left in between. The CDR3 is CASSGEVWNTEAFF. CDR3 DNA: TGTGCCAGCAGTGGGGAGGTTTGGAACACTGAAGCTTTCTTT.

This chain links TRBV19 with TRBJ1-1; TRBD1 is a possible D gene (5 bases). The CDR3 totals 15 residues. Between the trimmed V and J ends, which lost 5 bases and 1 base, there was a span of 14 bases. CDR1 and CDR2 (germline): LNHDA, SQIVND (reference sequence). CDR3 nucleotide sequence: TGTGCCAGTAGTGTGACCGGGACGAAGAACACTGAAGCTTTCTTT. Encoded protein: CASSVTGTKNTEAFF.

The chain employs TRBV5-8 and TRBJ2-2, with D unclear. Germline CDR1 SGHTS, CDR2 YDEGEE. V dropped 4 bases and J dropped 5 bases, with 6 bases sitting between them. There are 12 residues in the CDR3. The CDR3 is CASSRRTGELFF. The CDR3 bases are TGTGCCAGCAGCCGGCGGACCGGGGAGCTGTTTTTT. The full variable domain, with the rest looked up from reference TRBV5-8 and TRBJ2-2, is EAGVTQSPTHLIKTRGQQATLRCSPISGHTSVYWYQQALGLGLQFLLWYDEGEERNRGNFPPRFSGRQFPNYSSELNVNALELEDSALYLCASSRRTGELFFGEGSRLTVL.

The genes are TRBV10-1 and TRBJ2-7, with 9 bases aligning to TRBD1. CDR1 and CDR2 (germline): WNHNN, SYGVQD (reference sequence). J was trimmed by 1 base and V by 6 bases; bases with no gene match: 4. The CDR3 is 14 residues long. This CDR3 reads CASRGGQGSYEQYF. The DNA for the CDR3 is TGCGCCAGCAGGGGGGGACAGGGATCCTACGAGCAGTACTTC.

The J gene is TRBJ2-1, the V gene TRBV9; 12 bases agree with TRBD1. The CDR3 extends over 16 amino acids. CDR1 is SGDLS, CDR2 YYNGEE, per germline. J lost 2 bases, V lost 4 bases, and 4 bases had no gene match. The CDR3 loop reads CASSPGQGAAYNEQFF. The CDR3 nucleotides read TGTGCCAGCAGCCCGGGACAGGGGGCCGCCTACAATGAGCAGTTCTTC.

This chain joins TRBV6-5 and TRBJ2-3, with D tentatively TRBD2 (5 bases). CDR1 and CDR2 from the germline V gene are MNHEY and SVGAGI. The length of the CDR3 is 14 residues. The V and J ends lost 6 bases and 4 bases respectively, with 14 bases between them. This CDR3 reads CASSTGSIADTQYF. The CDR3 DNA reads as TGTGCCAGCAGCACGGGGAGCATCGCAGATACGCAGTATTTT.

The rearrangement joins TRBV7-3 to TRBJ2-1; a weak D match, TRBD1 (6 bases). Deletions cut 4 bases from V and 15 bases from J, with 16 bases between. This CDR3 has 12 amino acids. Germline CDR1 and CDR2: SGHTA and FQGTGA. CDR3 sequence: CASSSPGTRWFF. The DNA for the CDR3 is TGTGCCAGCAGCTCCCCCGGGACAAGGTGGTTCTTC.

CDR3 DNA: TGCGCCACACAGGAACAAGGGGGATTAGAGACCCAGTACTTC. Its translation: CATQEQGGLETQYF. The genes are TRBV5-1 and TRBJ2-5; D is perhaps TRBD1 (6 bases). This CDR3 contains 14 residues. V was trimmed by 9 bases and J by 4 bases, leaving 19 bases between them. Germline CDR1 is SGHRS and CDR2 is YFSETQ.

The chain links TRBV27 to TRBJ1-5; D not resolved. Germline assignment: CDR1 MNHEY and CDR2 SMNVEV (reference sequence). V gave up 5 bases and J gave up 0 bases, with 14 bases separating them. CDR3 length: 16 amino acids. CDR3 region: CASSTSGGNSNQPQHF. CDR3 nucleotides: TGTGCCAGCAGTACCTCGGGCGGGAATAGCAATCAGCCCCAGCATTTT.

This chain uses TRBV4-1 with TRBJ1-4; no clear D. The V gene's germline CDR1 is MGHRA and CDR2 YSYEKL. The CDR3 consists of 15 residues. The ends were cut back, 1 base at V and 4 bases at J, with 10 bases in the middle. This CDR3 reads CASSQVAGVNEKLFF. For the CDR3, the DNA is TGCGCCAGCAGCCAAGTTGCAGGAGTTAATGAAAAACTGTTTTTT.

This clone was observed a handful of times. This sequence joins TRBV28 and TRBJ1-1; possible D gene TRBD1, 6 bases. This CDR3 contains 15 residues. Trimming stripped 6 bases from V and 1 base from J, with 15 bases between. Per germline, CDR1 MDHEN and CDR2 SYDVKM. CDR3 coding DNA: TGTGCCAGCAGCGACCATGGGGGGCCGAACACTGAAGCTTTCTTT. Encoded protein: CASSDHGGPNTEAFF. Based on the CDR3 plus reference TRBV28 and TRBJ1-1, the full variable domain is DVKVTQSSRYLVKRTGEKVFLECVQDMDHENMFWYRQDPGLGLRLIYFSYDVKMKEKGDIPEGYSVSREKKERFSLILESASTNQTSMYLCASSDHGGPNTEAFFGQGTRLTVV.

Remarks on this clone: Additional DNA sequences in this sample encode the identical CDR3. The chain links TRBV28 to TRBJ2-7; 7 bases align to TRBD1. The V gene end was trimmed by 2 bases and the J gene end by 4 bases; junction bases not matched to a gene: 2. The CDR3 contains 13 residues. CDR1 and CDR2 (germline): MDHEN, SYDVKM. The CDR3 DNA is TGTGCCAGCAGTTTAAGACAGGGTTACGAGCAGTACTTC. Translated: CASSLRQGYEQYF.

On this clone: Other DNA sequences of this sample code for an identical CDR3. This rearrangement joins TRBV27 to TRBJ2-7; 11 nucleotides line up with TRBD2. Germline assignment: CDR1 MNHEY and CDR2 SMNVEV (reference sequence). The CDR3 covers 15 residues. V was clipped by 2 bases and J by 3 bases; unmatched bases: 3. CDR3 DNA: TGTGCCAGCAGTTTAACTGGGACTAGCGGCTACGAGCAGTACTTC. Its translation is CASSLTGTSGYEQYF.

This clone was counted a few times. The chain is built from TRBV30 and TRBJ1-1; D is unresolved. Germline V lookup: CDR1 GTSNPN, CDR2 SVGIG (reference sequence). The CDR3 contains 14 residues. The V and J ends lost 2 bases and 0 bases respectively, with 10 bases between them. This CDR3 is CAWSSFGLNTEAFF. CDR3 nucleotides: TGTGCCTGGAGTAGTTTCGGCCTGAACACTGAAGCTTTCTTT.

V gene TRBV30 combines with J gene TRBJ2-5; 7 bases fit TRBD1. With V trimmed by 1 base and J by 1 base, 6 bases remained unmatched. This CDR3 comprises 15 residues. The germline CDR1 and CDR2 sequences are GTSNPN and SVGIG (reference sequence). CDR3 DNA: TGTGCCTGGAGTGATAAAGGGGGCGGCCAAGAGACCCAGTACTTC. Amino acids: CAWSDKGGGQETQYF.

This clone was seen a single time. The chain joins TRBV7-2 to TRBJ2-5; the D is unclear. Germline CDR1 and CDR2: SGHTA and FQGNSA. The CDR3 has 15 residues. V lost 3 bases and J 0 bases, leaving 11 bases between the germline ends. In DNA, the CDR3 is TGTGCCAGCAGCTTGAGTGTAGGGTACCAAGAGACCCAGTACTTC. Translating it yields CASSLSVGYQETQYF.

The chain employs TRBV9 and TRBJ1-3; unclear D gene. Germline lookup yields CDR1 SGDLS and CDR2 YYNGEE. With 0 bases removed from V and 2 bases from J, the gap between germline ends came to 15 bases. This CDR3 is built from 17 residues. The CDR3 protein is CASSVDGGRFAGNTIYF. CDR3 coding DNA: TGTGCCAGCAGCGTAGATGGCGGCAGGTTTGCTGGAAACACCATATATTTT.

The chain combines TRBV4-1 with TRBJ2-7, with 10 positions matching TRBD2. CDR1 is MGHRA, CDR2 YSYEKL, per germline. This CDR3 region has 17 residues. Trimming removed 1 base from V and 2 bases from J; junction bases left unmatched: 8. This CDR3 is CASSQVATSGQTYEQYF. CDR3 DNA: TGCGCCAGCAGCCAAGTCGCGACTAGCGGGCAAACCTACGAGCAGTACTTC.

The V gene is TRBV7-8, the J gene TRBJ1-1; D might be TRBD1 (5 bases). V shed 0 bases and J shed 1 base, with 15 bases lying between them. Germline CDR1 and CDR2: SGHVS and FQNEAQ. The CDR3 covers 17 residues. DNA for the CDR3: TGTGCCAGCAGCTTAGCCGACAGATTTGTACCGAACACTGAAGCTTTCTTT. Protein sequence: CASSLADRFVPNTEAFF.